The T cell receptor (beta chain) described here comes from a study of vaccination effects on CD4 cells after COVID-19. TCRdb keeps only in-frame clones here, not all; method: immunoSEQ multiplex PCR. The sample carries roughly 23,000 clones, approximately 76% recorded once. Antigen-specific CD4+ T cells expanded by the ViraFEST assay with viral peptide pools were then sequenced. After more than 8 days in culture, the CD4+ T cells were isolated. By PCR, the person was confirmed to have had SARS-CoV-2 infection between March and December 2020. After two million PBMC were placed in each well, they were cultured with approximately 10 IU/ml IL-2 and approximately 10 ug/ml peptides. Remarks on this clone: What it recognizes is unknown.

V shed 2 bases and J shed 1 base, with 9 bases lying between them. The CDR3 spans 14 residues. Looked up from germline, CDR1 is SEHNR and CDR2 is FQNEAQ (reference sequence). The source of this sequence is a human donor who had a prior SARS-CoV-2 infection. This specimen was CD4+ T cells from PBMCs cultured with SARS-CoV-2 spike peptides, taken before COVID-19 vaccination. V usage is TRBV7-9 and J usage is TRBJ2-7; D uncertain. The CDR3 sequence is CASSLLSGSYEQYF. The CDR3 nucleotides read TGTGCCAGCAGCTTACTTTCCGGTTCCTACGAGCAGTACTTC.